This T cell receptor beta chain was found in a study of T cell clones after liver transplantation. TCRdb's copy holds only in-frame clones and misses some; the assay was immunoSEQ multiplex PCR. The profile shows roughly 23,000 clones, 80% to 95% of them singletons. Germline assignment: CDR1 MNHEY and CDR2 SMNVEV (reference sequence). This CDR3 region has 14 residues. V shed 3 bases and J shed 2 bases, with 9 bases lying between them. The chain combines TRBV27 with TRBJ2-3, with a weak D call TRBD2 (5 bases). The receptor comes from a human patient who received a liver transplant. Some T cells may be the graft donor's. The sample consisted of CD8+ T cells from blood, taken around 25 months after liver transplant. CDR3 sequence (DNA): TGTGCCAGCAGTTTGGGAGATGTCACAGATACGCAGTATTTT. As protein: CASSLGDVTDTQYF.